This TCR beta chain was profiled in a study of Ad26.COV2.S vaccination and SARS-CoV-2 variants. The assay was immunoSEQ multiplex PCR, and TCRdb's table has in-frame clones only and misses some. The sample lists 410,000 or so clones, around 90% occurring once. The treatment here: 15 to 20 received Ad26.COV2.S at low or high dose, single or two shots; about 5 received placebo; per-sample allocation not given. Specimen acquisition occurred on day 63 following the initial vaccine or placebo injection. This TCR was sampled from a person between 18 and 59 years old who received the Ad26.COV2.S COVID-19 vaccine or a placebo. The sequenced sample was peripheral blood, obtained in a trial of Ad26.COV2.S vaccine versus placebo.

The CDR3 spells CASRGGWVGNQPQHF. The CDR3 coding sequence is TGTGCCAGCAGGGGGGGCTGGGTTGGCAATCAGCCCCAGCATTTT. This chain joins TRBV27 and TRBJ1-5; D may be TRBD1 (6 bases). V lost 6 bases and J lost 2, with 14 bases in between. The CDR3 is 15 residues long. Germline lookup yields CDR1 MNHEY and CDR2 SMNVEV (reference sequence).